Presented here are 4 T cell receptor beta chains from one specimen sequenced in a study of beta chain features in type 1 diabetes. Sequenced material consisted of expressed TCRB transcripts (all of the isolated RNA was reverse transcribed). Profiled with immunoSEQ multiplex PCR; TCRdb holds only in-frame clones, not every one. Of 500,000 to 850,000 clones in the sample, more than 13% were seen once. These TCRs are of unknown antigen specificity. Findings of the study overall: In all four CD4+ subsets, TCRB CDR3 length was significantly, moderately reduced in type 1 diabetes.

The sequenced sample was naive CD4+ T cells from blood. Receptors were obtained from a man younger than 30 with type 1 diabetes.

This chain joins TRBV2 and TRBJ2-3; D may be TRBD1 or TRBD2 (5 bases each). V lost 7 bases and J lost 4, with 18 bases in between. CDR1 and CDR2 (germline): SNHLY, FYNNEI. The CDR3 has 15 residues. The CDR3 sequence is CASKKGATGPDTQYF. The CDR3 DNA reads TGTGCCAGCAAGAAGGGAGCCACAGGCCCAGATACGCAGTATTTT.

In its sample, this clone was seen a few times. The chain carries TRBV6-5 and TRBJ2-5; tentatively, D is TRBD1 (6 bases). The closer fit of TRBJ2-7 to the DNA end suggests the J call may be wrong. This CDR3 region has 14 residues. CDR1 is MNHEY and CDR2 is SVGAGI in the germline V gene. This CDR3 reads CASSYQVTGGEQYF. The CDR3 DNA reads TGTGCCAGCAGTTACCAGGTGACAGGCGGCGAGCAGTACTTC.

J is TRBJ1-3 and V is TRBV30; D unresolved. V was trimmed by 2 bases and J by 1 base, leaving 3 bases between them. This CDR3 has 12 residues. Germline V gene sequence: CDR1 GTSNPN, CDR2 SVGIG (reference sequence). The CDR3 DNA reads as TGTGCCTGGAGTATGTCTGGAAACACCATATATTTT. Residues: CAWSMSGNTIYF. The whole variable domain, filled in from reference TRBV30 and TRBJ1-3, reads SQTIHQWPATLVQPVGSPLSLECTVEGTSNPNLYWYRQAAGRGLQLLFYSVGIGQISSEVPQNLSASRPQDRQFILSSKKLLLSDSGFYLCAWSMSGNTIYFGEGSWLTVV.

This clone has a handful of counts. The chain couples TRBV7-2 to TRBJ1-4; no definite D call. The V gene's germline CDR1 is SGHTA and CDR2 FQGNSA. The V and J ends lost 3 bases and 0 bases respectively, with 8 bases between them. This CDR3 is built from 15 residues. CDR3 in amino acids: CASSFDGTTNEKLFF. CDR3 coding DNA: TGTGCCAGCAGCTTCGACGGCACAACTAATGAAAAACTGTTTTTT.